The clone carrying this TCR beta chain was counted a single time. This entry belongs to a study of OX40 agonist ivuxolimab in advanced cancers. The ends were cut back, 4 bases at V and 4 bases at J, with 11 bases in the middle. The CDR3 contains 13 residues. Germline V lookup: CDR1 LNHDA, CDR2 SQIVND (reference sequence). Sequencing used immunoSEQ multiplex PCR; TCRdb keeps in-frame clones, though not all of them. The table lists 60,000 to 90,000 clones, about 81% of them singletons. This specimen was CD4+ or CD8+ T cells sorted from blood, taken in a trial of the OX40 agonist ivuxolimab. This clonotype was obtained from an adult with an advanced solid tumor such as melanoma, head and neck, liver or kidney cancer. The chain has TRBV19 and TRBJ2-7; the D is unclear. The CDR3 protein is CASSTRVFYEQYF. The CDR3 coding sequence is TGTGCCAGTAGTACCCGAGTATTTTACGAGCAGTACTTC. The full variable domain, its missing parts supplied by reference TRBV19 and TRBJ2-7, is DGGITQSPKYLFRKEGQNVTLSCEQNLNHDAMYWYRQDPGQGLRLIYYSQIVNDFQKGDIAEGYSVSREKKESFPLTVTSAQKNPTAFYLCASSTRVFYEQYFGPGTRLTVT.